These T cell receptor beta chains were read from a single sample in a study of blood T cell repertoires in COVID-19. TCRdb keeps only in-frame clones here, not all; method: immunoSEQ multiplex PCR. This sample has some 240,000 clones, with approximately 83% found just once. The sample taken for sequencing was PBMCs or T cells enriched from blood (not recorded which). These receptors were taken from a woman between 40 and 55 years old with acute COVID-19. The CDR3 runs from the conserved cysteine through the conserved F or W. Fields, in order: D gene, V gene, clone size, J gene, CDR3 DNA, CDR3 protein. A D gene is named only where the DNA matches it firmly. Clone size, where shown, is once, few, many, or a class for clones that have expanded.

>NA|TRBV25-1|NA|TRBJ2-5
TGTGCCAGCAGTGGGACAAGGGGTCAAGAGACCCAGTACTTC
CASSGTRGQETQYF
>NA|TRBV4-1|NA|TRBJ2-3
TGCGCCAGCAGCCGAGGCGGTGCAGAAAGCACAGATACGCAGTATTTT
CASSRGGAESTDTQYF
>TRBD1|TRBV19|once|TRBJ1-5
TGTGCCAGTAGTATAGCTGCAGGGGGCATGGGCAATCAGCCCCAGCATTTT
CASSIAAGGMGNQPQHF
>TRBD1|TRBV7-8|NA|TRBJ1-1
TGTGCCAGCAGATTTGACAGGGGGCTTAACACTGAAGCTTTCTTT
CASRFDRGLNTEAFF
>NA|TRBV20-1|NA|TRBJ2-1
TGCAGTGCTAGTACAGATAATGAGCAGTTCTTC
CSASTDNEQFF
>TRBD2|TRBV6-5|NA|TRBJ2-1
TGTGCCAACGGGGTGGCGGGAGCGGTTGAGCAGTTCTTC
CANGVAGAVEQFF
>TRBD2|TRBV5-6|NA|TRBJ2-1
TGTGCCAGCAGCGGGATAGCGGGAGCCTTAGGGAATGAGCAGTTCTTC
CASSGIAGALGNEQFF
>NA|TRBV6-5|NA|TRBJ2-7
TGTGCCAGCAGTTACTCGAGCAGGGATGACGAGCAGTACTTC
CASSYSSRDDEQYF
>NA|TRBV29-1|NA|TRBJ2-1
TGCAGCGTTGGATGGCAGGGCTCCTACAATGAGCAGTTCTTC
CSVGWQGSYNEQFF
>TRBD1|TRBV2|NA|TRBJ2-1
TGTGCCAGCAGTGTAGATACGGGACAGTGGAGTTATGAGCAGTTCTTC
CASSVDTGQWSYEQFF
>NA|TRBV7-3|NA|TRBJ2-2
TGTGCCAGCAGCTTCGGTACAGGGTACGCCGGGGAGCTGTTTTTT
CASSFGTGYAGELFF
>TRBD2|TRBV4-1|NA|TRBJ2-1
TGCGCCAGCAGCCAAGTCCGACTAGCGGGAGAAGGGAATGAGCAGTTCTTC
CASSQVRLAGEGNEQFF
>TRBD2|TRBV7-9|NA|TRBJ2-2
TGTGCCAGCAGCGTGACTAGCGGAGGGAACACCGGGGAGCTGTTTTTT
CASSVTSGGNTGELFF
>TRBD2|TRBV19|once|TRBJ2-1
TGTGCCAGTAGACTAGCGGGAGTGAATGAGCAGTTCTTC
CASRLAGVNEQFF
>TRBD1|TRBV7-6|NA|TRBJ2-1
TGTGCCAGCAGCTTAGACAGGACAGGGGGTTGGAGTGAGCAGTTCTTC
CASSLDRTGGWSEQFF
>TRBD2|TRBV9|NA|TRBJ2-3
TGTGCCAGCAGCCCATTCGGGGGGTACACAGATACGCAGTATTTT
CASSPFGGYTDTQYF
>NA|TRBV27|NA|TRBJ1-2
TGTGCCAGCAGTTCATGGGACCAGAGGGGGGGCTACACCTTC
CASSSWDQRGGYTF
>NA|TRBV11-1|NA|TRBJ1-1
TGTGCCAGCAGCACGAGAGTGAACACTGAAGCTTTCTTT
CASSTRVNTEAFF
>TRBD2|TRBV25-1|once|TRBJ2-1
TGTGCCAGCACCAGAAGAGGGGGTAGCGGGAGTAGTAATGAGCAGTTCTTC
CASTRRGGSGSSNEQFF
>TRBD2|TRBV7-9|once|TRBJ2-1
TGTGCCAGCAGCGCTCGCGCATCGCGGGAGAACTACAATGAGCAGTTCTTC
CASSARASRENYNEQFF